This T cell receptor (beta chain) stems from a study of cytomegalovirus exposure and HLA in healthy donors. Primers included in the PCR were 60 Vbeta and 13 Jbeta primers. Sequencing was performed with immunoSEQ multiplex PCR; in TCRdb, only in-frame clones are kept and a portion is missing. This table has some 150,000 clones, around 88% appearing once. Germline assignment: CDR1 ENHRY and CDR2 SYGVKD. The germline V and J ends were trimmed by 10 bases and 4 bases, with 8 bases remaining between them. The CDR3 totals 11 residues. The chain links TRBV10-3 to TRBJ2-1; D is unresolved. The sequence was collected from a woman in her thirties in good health and CMV-seronegative. Material: PBMCs. The CDR3 coding sequence is TGTGCCACCGGAGAATACAATGAGCAGTTCTTC. Translated: CATGEYNEQFF.